This T cell receptor (beta chain) was obtained from a study of blood T cells in healthy people across ages. The CDR3 covers 17 residues. Germline CDR1 and CDR2: MNHEY and SVGEGT. Using a J-beta primer mix together with a sample-barcoded 5' primer, a second PCR was run for about 6 to 11 cycles. CDR3-containing paired-end reads numbering at least 2.5 million came from each sample. TCRdb passed the 5' RACE reads through MiXCR, listing each CDR3 protein once. The data show more than 800,000 distinct CDR3 sequences, with 29% seen just once and approximately 15% held by the top ten. Samples each yielded at least 5 micrograms of total RNA. Findings of the study overall: As age increased, TCR beta diversity per million T cells fell in a roughly linear fashion. Long-lived and aged donors differed, with more naive CD4+ cells and higher diversity in the long-lived.

This clonotype was seen at least ten times. Antigen specificity is unknown. The sample consisted of blood. This TCR came from an elderly woman in good health. The chain couples TRBV6-2 or TRBV6-3 to TRBJ2-1; 8 bases are a match to TRBD2. DNA of the CDR3: TGTGCTAGGAGGCTAGCGGGTCCCCATGGCTCCTACAATGAGCAGTTCTTC. Its translation is CARRLAGPHGSYNEQFF.